The 26 T cell receptor beta chains presented below share a single source sample, sequenced in a study of T cells in Graves' hyperthyroidism and ophthalmopathy. There were TCR beta CDR3 regions amplified from RNA transcripts. HTBI primers were employed in a first-round RT-PCR of the TCR CDR3. Via MiXCR, TCRdb re-called the multiplex PCR reads, giving one row per CDR3 protein. The sample includes 350,000 to 400,000 distinct CDR3 sequences, about 18% of them seen just once. What was sequenced was blood. The receptors originated from a woman under 30 with Graves' hyperthyroidism.

This clonotype was found a few times. The V call is TRBV6-2 or TRBV6-3, the J call TRBJ2-7, with 8 bases aligning to TRBD2. Germline values: CDR1 MNHEY, CDR2 SVGEGT. The CDR3 contains 15 residues. V lost 6 bases to trimming and J lost 6 bases; unmatched junction nucleotides: 13. The CDR3 sequence is CASSVTIAGWGEQYF. The CDR3 coding sequence is TGTGCCAGCAGCGTAACAATAGCGGGATGGGGCGAGCAGTACTTC.

The table lists this clonotype with a few counts. The V and J genes are TRBV20-1 and TRBJ2-2; 9 bases are shared with TRBD1. CDR1 and CDR2 (germline): DFQATT, SNEGSKA (reference sequence). The CDR3 consists of 14 residues. Losses at the gene ends were 3 bases for V and 6 bases for J; bases not matched to a gene: 5. In nucleotides, the CDR3 is TGCAGTGCTAGGACAGGGGGTTGGGCCGGGGAGCTGTTTTTT. This encodes CSARTGGWAGELFF.

Concerning this clonotype itself: One end of the junction fails to match germline, which may point to a read error. The rearrangement links TRBV4-1 to TRBJ2-7; D remains ambiguous. The CDR3 runs to 14 residues. Germline-derived CDR1 and CDR2 are MGHRA and YSYEKL. The CDR3 DNA reads as TGCGCCAGCAAACTAAATTTCCGGTCCTACGAGGAGTACTTC. This gives the protein CASKLNFRSYEEYF.

There are many counts of this clonotype. The chain has TRBV11-1 and TRBJ1-2; tentatively, D is TRBD1 (6 bases). CDR1 and CDR2 from the germline V gene are SGHAT and FQDESV (reference sequence). The CDR3 has 17 amino acids. Trimming shortened V by 5 bases and J by 2 bases, and 21 bases separated the two germline ends. DNA for the CDR3: TGTGCCAGCAGCACATTCGAGACGGGACACCAGAACTATGGCTACACCTTC. Residues: CASSTFETGHQNYGYTF.

This clonotype showed up many times. The chain uses TRBV20-1 and TRBJ2-7; 7 nucleotides match TRBD1. This CDR3 comprises 13 residues. Germline-derived CDR1 and CDR2 are DFQATT and SNEGSKA (reference sequence). V shed 5 bases, J shed 3 bases, and the junction held 7 bases outside the gene matches. The CDR3 loop is CSAPRQGFYEQYF. In nucleotides, the CDR3 is TGCAGTGCTCCCCGACAGGGCTTCTACGAGCAGTACTTC.

This clonotype was picked up many times. V usage is TRBV6-5 and J usage is TRBJ2-2; no firm D call. The CDR3 is made up of 14 amino acids. V lost 0 bases to trimming and J lost 7 bases, with 9 bases between them. CDR1 and CDR2 (germline): MNHEY, SVGAGI. The CDR3 DNA is TGTGCCAGCAGTTACTCTCGACATCTCGGGGAGCTGTTTTTT. Its protein is CASSYSRHLGELFF.

This clonotype appeared many times. The chain links TRBV7-9 to TRBJ2-5; D not certain. With 1 base removed from V and 5 bases from J, the gap between germline ends came to 11 bases. The CDR3 loop spans 14 amino acids. Germline CDR1 reads SEHNR; CDR2 reads FQNEAQ (reference sequence). CDR3 coding DNA: TGTGCCAGCAGCTTAGGGCAGATCGAGGAGACCCAGTACTTC. Protein product: CASSLGQIEETQYF.

Many counts were recorded for this clonotype. The genes are TRBV10-3 and TRBJ1-5, with a tentative D call TRBD1 (6 bases). The V gene lost 3 bases and the J gene lost 4 bases, with 10 bases spanning the gap. CDR1 is ENHRY and CDR2 is SYGVKD in the germline V gene. The CDR3 contains 14 residues. The CDR3 protein is CAISDRGANQPQHF. The CDR3 coding sequence is TGTGCCATCAGTGACAGGGGAGCGAATCAGCCCCAGCATTTT.

This clonotype was found many times. This rearrangement joins TRBV10-3 to TRBJ1-5, with D tentatively TRBD1 (6 bases). The CDR3 totals 14 residues. Germline V gives CDR1 ENHRY, CDR2 SYGVKD. V was clipped by 2 bases and J by 9 bases, with 14 bases between them. This CDR3 is CAISEALQGTPQHF. The CDR3 nucleotides read TGTGCCATCAGTGAGGCCCTACAGGGAACGCCCCAGCATTTT.

This clonotype was picked up many times. An end of the junction does not agree with germline; a read error may underlie this. The chain uses TRBV5-1 and TRBJ2-5; D possibly corresponds to TRBD1 (6 bases). The CDR3 is 15 amino acids. Germline V lookup: CDR1 SGHRS, CDR2 YFSETQ. CDR3 region: CASSTGTQQQETQHF. In nucleotides, the CDR3 is TGCGCCAGCAGCACGGGGACACAACAACAAGAGACCCAGCACTTC.

Note on this clonotype: One junction end does not reproduce the germline sequence, and a read error may be involved. The chain recombines TRBV27 with TRBJ1-6; D is possibly TRBD1 (5 bases). Germline values: CDR1 MNHEY, CDR2 SMNVEV (reference sequence). This CDR3 contains 13 residues. The CDR3 region is CASSFMGGSPIHF. CDR3 nucleotides: TGTGCCAGCAGTTTCATGGGGGGTTCACCCATCCACTTT.

This clonotype was picked up many times. V gene TRBV4-1 combines with J gene TRBJ1-5, with D unresolved. V lost 1 base and J 0 bases, leaving 4 bases between the germline ends. This CDR3 is 14 amino acids long. In germline, CDR1 is MGHRA, CDR2 YSYEKL. The CDR3: CASSQANSNQPQHF. The CDR3 DNA is TGCGCCAGCAGCCAAGCCAATAGCAATCAGCCCCAGCATTTT.

J is TRBJ2-7 and V is TRBV27; 8 bases line up with TRBD1. The CDR3 runs to 17 residues. Germline CDR1 reads MNHEY; CDR2 reads SMNVEV (reference sequence). V lost 3 bases, J lost 4 bases, and 14 bases stayed unmatched. CDR3 loop: CASSLSLGDRSPYEQYF. CDR3 nucleotide sequence: TGTGCCAGCAGTTTGAGTTTGGGGGACAGGAGCCCTTACGAGCAGTACTTC.

This clonotype has only a few counts. The V and J genes are TRBV13 and TRBJ2-5, with D hard to call. The V end lost 3 bases, the J end lost 2 bases, and 10 bases lay between the germline ends. Germline CDR1 PRHDT, CDR2 FYEKMQ (reference sequence). This CDR3 spans 14 amino acids. CDR3 DNA: TGTGCCAGCAGCTTCATACAGAAGCAAGAGACCCAGTACTTC. Protein product: CASSFIQKQETQYF. The full variable domain, with the rest looked up from reference TRBV13 and TRBJ2-5, is AAGVIQSPRHLIKEKRETATLKCYPIPRHDTVYWYQQGPGQDPQFLISFYEKMQSDKGSIPDRFSAQQFSDYHSELNMSSLELGDSALYFCASSFIQKQETQYFGPGTRLLVL.

This clonotype was counted ten times or more. The chain recombines TRBV6-1 with TRBJ2-5, with D perhaps matching TRBD1 (6 bases). V lost 1 base and J lost 5, with 8 bases in between. The germline V gene encodes CDR1 MNHNS and CDR2 SASEGT. CDR3 length: 13 residues. The CDR3 spells CASSEVRGETQYF. The CDR3 coding sequence is TGTGCCAGCAGTGAAGTCAGGGGTGAGACCCAGTACTTC.

Only a few counts were recorded for this clonotype. The chain has TRBV4-1 and TRBJ2-7, with 7 bases matching TRBD1. Germline V lookup: CDR1 MGHRA, CDR2 YSYEKL. This CDR3 spans 15 amino acids. Losses at the gene ends were 1 base for V and 3 bases for J; bases not matched to a gene: 6. CDR3 nucleotides: TGCGCCAGCAGCCAAGTTGAGGGACAGCGCTACGAGCAGTACTTC. It codes for CASSQVEGQRYEQYF.

A few counts support this clonotype. The chain carries TRBV20-1 and TRBJ2-2, with 9 positions matching TRBD2. The CDR3 is 18 residues long. Germline CDR1 DFQATT, CDR2 SNEGSKA (reference sequence). The junction had 17 bases not matched to a gene; V was cut back by 5 bases and J by 4 bases. In DNA form, the CDR3 reads TGCAGTGCTCCCCCCCCCTGGGGCGGGGGGGCGTCCACCGGGGAGCTGTTTTTT. Its protein is CSAPPPWGGGASTGELFF.

This clonotype was counted many times. The chain joins TRBV20-1 to TRBJ2-7, with TRBD2 identical over 7 bases. The CDR3 runs 16 residues. V dropped 5 bases and J dropped 4; count of bases not matched to a gene: 17. Germline CDR1 is DFQATT and CDR2 is SNEGSKA (reference sequence). The CDR3 loop is CSASSLGLVQEYEQYF. CDR3 in DNA: TGCAGTGCTTCCTCCTTAGGACTAGTGCAGGAATACGAGCAGTACTTC.

This clonotype was counted ten times or more. The CDR3 sequence is CATSDSPTNRETQYF. As DNA, the CDR3 is TGTGCCACCAGTGATTCACCGACCAACCGAGAGACCCAGTACTTC. V is TRBV24-1 and J is TRBJ2-5, with D uncertain. CDR1 and CDR2 (germline): KGHDR, SFDVKD. V was cut by 2 bases and J by 4 bases, with 13 bases left in between. There are 15 residues in the CDR3.

This clonotype has a count of ten or more. CDR3 amino acids: CASSQDFVPDQPQHF. The CDR3 DNA reads as TGCGCCAGCAGCCAAGATTTCGTCCCAGATCAGCCCCAGCATTTT. The chain employs TRBV4-1 and TRBJ1-5; no firm D call. Trimming removed 0 bases at V and 5 bases at J, with 11 bases between. Per the germline V gene, CDR1 is MGHRA and CDR2 is YSYEKL. The CDR3 is made up of 15 amino acids.

The chain has TRBV4-1 and TRBJ1-2; tentative D call: TRBD1 (5 bases). Trimming pared 0 bases from V and 8 bases from J, leaving 13 bases between. Germline CDR1 is MGHRA and CDR2 is YSYEKL. This CDR3 is 14 amino acids long. CDR3: CASSQERRQGGYTF. Written as DNA, the CDR3 is TGCGCCAGCAGCCAAGAGAGGCGGCAGGGAGGCTACACCTTC.

Ten or more counts support this clonotype. The chain joins TRBV30 to TRBJ2-2; the D gene is possibly TRBD2 (6 bases). Deletions cut 5 bases from V and 6 bases from J, with 13 bases between. Germline V gives CDR1 GTSNPN, CDR2 SVGIG (reference sequence). The CDR3 covers 13 residues. The CDR3 sequence is CAWGRRAAGELFF. DNA for the CDR3: TGTGCCTGGGGCCGGAGGGCGGCCGGGGAGCTGTTTTTT.

There are many counts of this clonotype. The chain uses TRBV11-2 and TRBJ1-1; 8 nucleotides line up with TRBD1. The CDR3 length is 15 residues. V dropped 7 bases and J dropped 7; count of bases not matched to a gene: 14. CDR1 and CDR2 (germline): SGHAT, FQNNGV. The CDR3 region is CASNPTQGASIEAFF. The CDR3 DNA reads TGTGCCAGCAACCCGACCCAGGGGGCGAGTATTGAAGCTTTCTTT.

This clonotype was recorded at least ten times. This chain connects TRBV13 to TRBJ1-1; D gene uncertain. Looked up from germline, CDR1 is PRHDT and CDR2 is FYEKMQ (reference sequence). The CDR3 length is 14 residues. The V end lost 2 bases, the J end lost 1 base, and 8 bases lay between the germline ends. The DNA for the CDR3 is TGTGCCAGCAGCTTATACGGGAGGAACACTGAAGCTTTCTTT. Translation: CASSLYGRNTEAFF.

Only a few counts were recorded for this clonotype. The chain links TRBV11-2 to TRBJ2-7, with 9 bases aligning to TRBD2. The CDR3 length is 16 residues. CDR1 is SGHAT and CDR2 is FQNNGV in the germline V gene. V trimming: 3 bases; J trimming: 0 bases; junction bases outside the gene matches: 6. The CDR3 is CASSFRGGGDSYEQYF. The CDR3 DNA reads TGTGCCAGCAGCTTTAGGGGCGGGGGGGACTCCTACGAGCAGTACTTC.

This clonotype was found many times. The rearrangement joins TRBV5-1 to TRBJ2-4; D might be TRBD1 (6 bases). V lost 0 bases, J lost 8 bases, and 9 bases lay in between. Germline loops: CDR1 SGHRS, CDR2 YFSETQ. The CDR3 totals 13 residues. In DNA, the CDR3 is TGCGCCAGCAGCTTGGACAGGGCGTACATTCAGTACTTC. Residues: CASSLDRAYIQYF.